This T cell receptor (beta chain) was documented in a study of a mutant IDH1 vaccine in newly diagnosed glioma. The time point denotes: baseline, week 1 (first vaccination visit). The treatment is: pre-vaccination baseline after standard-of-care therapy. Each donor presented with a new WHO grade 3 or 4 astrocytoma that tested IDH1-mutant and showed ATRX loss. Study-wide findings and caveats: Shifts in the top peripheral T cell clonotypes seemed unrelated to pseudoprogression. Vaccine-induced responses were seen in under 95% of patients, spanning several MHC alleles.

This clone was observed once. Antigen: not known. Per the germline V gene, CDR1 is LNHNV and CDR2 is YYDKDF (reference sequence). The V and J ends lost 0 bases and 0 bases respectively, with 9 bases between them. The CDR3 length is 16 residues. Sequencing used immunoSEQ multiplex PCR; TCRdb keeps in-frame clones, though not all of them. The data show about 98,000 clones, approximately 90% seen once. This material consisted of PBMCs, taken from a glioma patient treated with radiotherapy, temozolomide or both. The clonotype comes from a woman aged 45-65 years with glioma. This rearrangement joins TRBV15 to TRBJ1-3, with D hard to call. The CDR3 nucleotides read TGTGCCACCAGCAGAGATACGGCGTTCTCTGGAAACACCATATATTTT. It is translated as CATSRDTAFSGNTIYF.